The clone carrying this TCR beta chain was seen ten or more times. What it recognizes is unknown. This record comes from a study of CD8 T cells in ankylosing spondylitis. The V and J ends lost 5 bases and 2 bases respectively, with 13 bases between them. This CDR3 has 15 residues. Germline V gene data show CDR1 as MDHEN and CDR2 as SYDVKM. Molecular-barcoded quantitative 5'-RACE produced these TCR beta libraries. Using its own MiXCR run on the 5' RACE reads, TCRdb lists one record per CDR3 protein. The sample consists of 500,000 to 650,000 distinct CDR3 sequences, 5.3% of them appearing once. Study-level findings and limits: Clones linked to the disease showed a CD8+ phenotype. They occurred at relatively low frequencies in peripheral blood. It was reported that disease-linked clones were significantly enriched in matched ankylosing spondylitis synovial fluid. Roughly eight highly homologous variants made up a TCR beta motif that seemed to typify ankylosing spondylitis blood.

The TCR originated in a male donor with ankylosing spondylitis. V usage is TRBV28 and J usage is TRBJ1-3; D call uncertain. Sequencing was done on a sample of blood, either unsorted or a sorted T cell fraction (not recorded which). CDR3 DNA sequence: TGTGCCAGCAGTCCCTACCCTCTCACTGGAAACACCATATATTTT. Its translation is CASSPYPLTGNTIYF. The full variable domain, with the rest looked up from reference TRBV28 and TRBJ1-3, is DVKVTQSSRYLVKRTGEKVFLECVQDMDHENMFWYRQDPGLGLRLIYFSYDVKMKEKGDIPEGYSVSREKKERFSLILESASTNQTSMYLCASSPYPLTGNTIYFGEGSWLTVV.